This T cell receptor beta chain was sequenced for a study of regulatory T cells in long-lasting Graves disease. Across the whole study: Patients with persistent Graves' disease had over 5 years of antithyroid drugs and persistent TSH receptor antibodies.

The V end lost 2 bases, the J end lost 7 bases, and 11 bases lay between the germline ends. This CDR3 comprises 13 residues. CDR1 MNHEY and CDR2 SVGAGI come from the germline V gene. Of note for this clonotype: Its antigen is unknown.

Time point here: persistent/refractory GD, antithyroid drugs over 5 years with positive TRAb. With RNA extracted from PBMCs as input, the TCR library was made. Regarding the study as a whole: It was possible that the small sample size reduced accuracy.

Construction of TCR beta libraries relied on iRepertoire HTBI primers and on Arm-PCR targeting CDR3 regions. TCRdb re-called the multiplex PCR reads with MiXCR, one entry per CDR3 protein. Among about 470,000 distinct CDR3 sequences listed, approximately 21% were seen once. The origin of this receptor is a female donor with Graves disease. The V and J genes are TRBV6-5 and TRBJ2-5, with D possibly TRBD2 on 5 matching bases. Sequencing used peripheral blood mononuclear cells (PBMCs), obtained when the disease was refractory, from a patient treated with antithyroid drugs. In DNA form, the CDR3 reads TGTGCCAGCAGTTACGGGCTAGCAGGGACCCAGTACTTC. Translated: CASSYGLAGTQYF.